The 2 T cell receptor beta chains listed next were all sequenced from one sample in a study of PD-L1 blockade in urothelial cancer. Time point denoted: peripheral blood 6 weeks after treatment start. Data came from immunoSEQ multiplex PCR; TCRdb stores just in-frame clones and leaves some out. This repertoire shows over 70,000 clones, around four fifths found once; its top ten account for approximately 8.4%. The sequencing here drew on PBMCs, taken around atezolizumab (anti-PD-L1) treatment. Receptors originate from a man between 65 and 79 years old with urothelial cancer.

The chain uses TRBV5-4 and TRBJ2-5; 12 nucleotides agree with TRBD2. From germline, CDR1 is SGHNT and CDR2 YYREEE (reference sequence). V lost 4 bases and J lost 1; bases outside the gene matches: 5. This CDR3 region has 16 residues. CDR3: CASSIGLAGIQETQYF. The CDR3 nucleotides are TGTGCCAGCAGCATCGGACTAGCGGGGATCCAAGAGACCCAGTACTTC.

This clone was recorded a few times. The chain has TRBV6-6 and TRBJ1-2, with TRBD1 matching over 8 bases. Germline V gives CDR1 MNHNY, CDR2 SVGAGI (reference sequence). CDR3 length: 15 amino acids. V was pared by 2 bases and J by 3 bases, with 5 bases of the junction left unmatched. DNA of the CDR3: TGTGCCAGCAGTTACCCAGGACAGGGAGACTATGGCTACACCTTC. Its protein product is CASSYPGQGDYGYTF.